This T cell receptor (beta chain) originates from a study of OX40 agonist ivuxolimab in advanced cancers. Across the whole study: Those treated in dose escalation had hepatocellular carcinoma, melanoma, renal cell cancer or head and neck cancer.

Some clones are missing from TCRdb's copy, which holds only in-frame ones; the method was immunoSEQ multiplex PCR. The profile shows around 68,000 clones, about nine tenths of them singletons. CDR3 length: 15 amino acids. The V gene lost 4 bases and the J gene lost 3 bases, with 16 bases spanning the gap. Per germline, CDR1 SGHNT and CDR2 YYREEE (reference sequence). The receptor was isolated from an adult with an advanced solid tumor such as melanoma, head and neck, liver or kidney cancer. The chain couples TRBV5-4 to TRBJ1-1; perhaps TRBD1 as D (6 bases). The sample in question was CD4+ or CD8+ T cells sorted from blood, obtained in a trial of the OX40 agonist ivuxolimab. The CDR3 sequence is CASSRPGVADTEAFF. CDR3 in DNA: TGTGCCAGCAGCCGACCAGGGGTTGCCGACACTGAAGCTTTCTTT.